The clone carrying this TCR beta chain turned up a few times. Antigen specificity is unknown. Gene names follow the mouse nomenclature. The sequence runs out 4 residues before the end of the CDR3; the remainder is reconstructed from the germline J gene. The source of the sample is a study of CD8+ T cells in alopecia areata. Study-wide context: C3H/HeJ donors aged roughly 6-13 months with spontaneous alopecia supplied skin grafted onto approximately 6-11-week-old female C3H/HeJ mice.

Study findings and constraints: TCRs were shared less clearly across patients than in mice, possibly for HLA-related reasons. Scalp sample sequencing also detects resident alphabeta T cells of normal skin. Especially in alopecia totalis/universalis, lesional scalp showed greater clonality than normal scalp did.

RNA extraction was followed by reverse transcription into cDNA, which acted as the sequencing template. Clones were read by immunoSEQ multiplex PCR, and TCRdb kept only the in-frame ones, dropping some. There are over 250,000 clones in the sample, none observed a single time. Sorting relied on CD4, CD8alpha, NKG2D, NKG2ACE and other markers applied to pooled cutaneous lymph node cells. CDR1 and CDR2 (germline): NNHNN, SYGAGS (reference sequence). V shed 2 bases, J shed 2 bases, and the junction held 6 bases outside the gene matches. This CDR3 has 17 residues. The TCR originated in a C3H/HeJ mouse with alopecia areata. The strain bears MHC haplotype H2-k. The chain uses TRBV13-2 and TRBJ2-1; TRBD2 matches at 11 bases. What was sequenced was CD4+ T cells sorted from a lymph node. CDR3 DNA, as far as it was read: TGTGCCAGCGGTGAGCTCCGACTGGGGGGGTACTATGCT. Protein sequence: CASGELRLGGYYA. The whole CDR3 reads CASGELRLGGYYAEQFF.